The source of this T cell receptor (beta chain) is a study of CD8+ T cells in alopecia areata. In the case of this clone: Its antigen is unknown.

Extraction and reverse transcription of RNA yielded cDNA as the sequencing template. TCRdb keeps only in-frame clones here, not all; method: immunoSEQ multiplex PCR. Counted here are 200,000 to 250,000 clones, 67% occurring once; the ten biggest clones make up around 1.2%. Trimming took off 4 bases at V and 4 bases at J, with 10 bases between the two ends. Germline values: CDR1 SQVTM, CDR2 ANQGSEA. CDR3 length equals 13 residues. The study, taken as a whole, reports: Lesional scalp, notably in alopecia totalis/universalis, had clonality above that of normal scalp.

The sample consisted of CD4+ T cells sorted from blood, taken at week 0. The TCR sequence derives from a human donor with alopecia areata. This chain joins TRBV29-1 and TRBJ2-2; D call uncertain. CDR3 in DNA: TGCAGCGTTGCCCTGGTCGGCACCGGGGAGCTGTTTTTT. Translating it yields CSVALVGTGELFF.